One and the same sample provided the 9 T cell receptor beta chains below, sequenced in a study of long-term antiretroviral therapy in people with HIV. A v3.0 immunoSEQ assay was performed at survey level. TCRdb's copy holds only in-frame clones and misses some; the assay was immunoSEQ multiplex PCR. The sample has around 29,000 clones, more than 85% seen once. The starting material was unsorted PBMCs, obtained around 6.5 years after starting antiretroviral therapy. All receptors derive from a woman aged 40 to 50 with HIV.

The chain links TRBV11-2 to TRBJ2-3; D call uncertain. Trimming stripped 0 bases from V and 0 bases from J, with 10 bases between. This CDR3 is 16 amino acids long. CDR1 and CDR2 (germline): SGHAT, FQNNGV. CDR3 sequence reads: CASSLDAALSTDTQYF. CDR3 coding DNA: TGTGCCAGCAGCTTAGATGCGGCTCTAAGCACAGATACGCAGTATTTT.

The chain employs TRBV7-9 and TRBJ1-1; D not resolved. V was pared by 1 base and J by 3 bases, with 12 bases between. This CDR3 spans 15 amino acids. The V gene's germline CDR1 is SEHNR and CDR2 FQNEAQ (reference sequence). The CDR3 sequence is CASSLGIGRYTEAFF. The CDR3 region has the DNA TGTGCCAGCAGCTTAGGCATAGGACGGTACACTGAAGCTTTCTTT.

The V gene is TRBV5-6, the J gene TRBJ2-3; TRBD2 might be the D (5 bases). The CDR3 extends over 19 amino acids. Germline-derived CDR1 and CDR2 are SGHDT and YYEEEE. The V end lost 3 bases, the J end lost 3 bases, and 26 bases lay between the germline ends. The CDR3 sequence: CASSSGGRGRDMRTDTQYF. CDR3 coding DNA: TGTGCCAGCAGCTCGGGCGGTAGAGGGCGCGACATGAGGACAGATACGCAGTATTTT.

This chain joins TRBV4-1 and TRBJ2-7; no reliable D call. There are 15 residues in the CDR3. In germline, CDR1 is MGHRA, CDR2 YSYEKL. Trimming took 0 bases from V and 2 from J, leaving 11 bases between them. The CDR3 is CASSQEVQGPYEQYF. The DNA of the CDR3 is TGCGCCAGCAGCCAAGAGGTGCAAGGACCCTACGAGCAGTACTTC.

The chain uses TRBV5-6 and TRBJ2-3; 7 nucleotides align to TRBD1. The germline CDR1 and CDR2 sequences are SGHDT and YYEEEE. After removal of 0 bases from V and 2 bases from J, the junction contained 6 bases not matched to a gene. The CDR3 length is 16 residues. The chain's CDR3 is CASSLGGGEFTDTQYF. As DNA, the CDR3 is TGTGCCAGCAGCTTGGGAGGGGGCGAATTCACAGATACGCAGTATTTT.

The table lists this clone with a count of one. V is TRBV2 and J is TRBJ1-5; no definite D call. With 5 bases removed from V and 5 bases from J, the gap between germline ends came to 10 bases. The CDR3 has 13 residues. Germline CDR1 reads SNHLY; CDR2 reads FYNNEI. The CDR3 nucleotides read TGTGCCAGCAGTAGGACGGTCGATCAGCCCCAGCATTTT. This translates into CASSRTVDQPQHF.

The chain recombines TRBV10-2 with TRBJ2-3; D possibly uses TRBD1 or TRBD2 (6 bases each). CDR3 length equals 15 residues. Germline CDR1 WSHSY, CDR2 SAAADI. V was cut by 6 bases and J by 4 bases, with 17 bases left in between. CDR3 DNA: TGCGCCAGCAGGGGGGGCCTAACCCCGGCAGATACGCAGTATTTT. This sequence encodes CASRGGLTPADTQYF.

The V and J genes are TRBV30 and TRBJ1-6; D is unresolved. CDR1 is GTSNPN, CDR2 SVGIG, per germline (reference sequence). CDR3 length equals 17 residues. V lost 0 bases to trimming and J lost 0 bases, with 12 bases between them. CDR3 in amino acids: CAWSVFGASSYNSPLHF. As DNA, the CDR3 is TGTGCCTGGAGTGTATTCGGAGCCAGCTCCTATAATTCACCCCTCCACTTT. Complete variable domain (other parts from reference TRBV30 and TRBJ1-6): SQTIHQWPATLVQPVGSPLSLECTVEGTSNPNLYWYRQAAGRGLQLLFYSVGIGQISSEVPQNLSASRPQDRQFILSSKKLLLSDSGFYLCAWSVFGASSYNSPLHFGNGTRLTVT.

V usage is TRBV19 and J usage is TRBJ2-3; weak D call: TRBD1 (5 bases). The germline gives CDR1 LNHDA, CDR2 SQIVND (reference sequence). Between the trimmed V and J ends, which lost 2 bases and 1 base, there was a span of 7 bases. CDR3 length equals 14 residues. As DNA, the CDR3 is TGTGCCAGTAGTATAACAGGAGGCACAGATACGCAGTATTTT. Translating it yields CASSITGGTDTQYF.